Below, one T cell receptor (beta chain) is given with its context. Its antigen is as yet unknown. The V end lost 4 bases, the J end lost 15 bases, and 19 bases lay between the germline ends. This CDR3 is 13 amino acids long. The germline gives CDR1 GTSNPN, CDR2 SVGIG (reference sequence). The study ran its PCR with 60 Vbeta and 13 Jbeta primers. The table came from immunoSEQ multiplex PCR; TCRdb's copy has only in-frame clones and leaves some out. The sample includes 120,000 or so clones, approximately 72% of them seen just once. The entry originates in a study of cytomegalovirus exposure and HLA in healthy donors. Findings of the study overall: As was reported, the HLA-A and HLA-B alleles of most subjects were accurately predicted from TCR beta sequences. There were around 160 TCR beta chains listed as cytomegalovirus-associated. Donors were assumed by presence/absence analyses to have roughly uniform sequencing depth.

The material sequenced was PBMCs. V and J are TRBV30 and TRBJ1-6; a possible D gene is TRBD1 (6 bases). The sequence was collected from a man in his late teens or twenties in good health and CMV-seronegative. The CDR3 region has the DNA TGTGCCTGGAAGGACAGATTAGTCTTACGCCTCCACTTT. Protein: CAWKDRLVLRLHF.